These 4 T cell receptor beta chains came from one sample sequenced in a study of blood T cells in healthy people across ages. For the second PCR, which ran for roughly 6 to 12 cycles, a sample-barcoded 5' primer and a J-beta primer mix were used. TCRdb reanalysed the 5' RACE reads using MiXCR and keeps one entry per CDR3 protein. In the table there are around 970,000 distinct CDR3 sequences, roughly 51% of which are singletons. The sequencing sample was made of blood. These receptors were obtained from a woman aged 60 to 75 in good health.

The CDR3 DNA reads TGTGCCAGCAGTTTATATAGTGCGAACACCGGGGAGCTGTTTTTT. Encoded protein: CASSLYSANTGELFF. The chain carries TRBV28 and TRBJ2-2; D remains unclear. CDR3 length equals 15 residues. From germline, CDR1 is MDHEN and CDR2 SYDVKM. V was trimmed by 1 base and J by 0 bases, leaving 6 bases between them.

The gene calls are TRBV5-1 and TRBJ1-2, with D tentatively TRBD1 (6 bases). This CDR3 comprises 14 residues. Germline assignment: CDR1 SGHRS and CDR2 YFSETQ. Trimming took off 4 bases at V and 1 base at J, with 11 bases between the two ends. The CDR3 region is CASSVGQYNYGYTF. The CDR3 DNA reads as TGCGCCAGCAGCGTGGGACAATATAACTATGGCTACACCTTC. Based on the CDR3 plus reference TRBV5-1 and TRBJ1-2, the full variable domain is KAGVTQTPRYLIKTRGQQVTLSCSPISGHRSVSWYQQTPGQGLQFLFEYFSETQRNKGNFPGRFSGRQFSNSRSEMNVSTLELGDSALYLCASSVGQYNYGYTFGSGTRLTVV.

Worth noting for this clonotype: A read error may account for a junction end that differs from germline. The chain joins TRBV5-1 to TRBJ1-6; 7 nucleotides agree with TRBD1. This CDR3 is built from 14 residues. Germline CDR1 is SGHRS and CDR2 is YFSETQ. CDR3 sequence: CASSLTGAASPPHF. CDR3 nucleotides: TGCGCCAGCAGCTTGACAGGGGCAGCTTCACCCCCCCACTTT.

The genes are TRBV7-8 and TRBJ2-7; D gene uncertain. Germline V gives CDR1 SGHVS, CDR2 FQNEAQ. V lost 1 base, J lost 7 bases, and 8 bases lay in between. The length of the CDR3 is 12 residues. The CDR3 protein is CASSLVVVEQYF. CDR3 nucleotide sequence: TGTGCCAGCAGCTTAGTGGTGGTAGAGCAGTACTTC.